What follows are 10 T cell receptor beta chains derived from one specimen sequenced in a study of T cell responses to AZD1222 COVID-19 vaccine. Sequenced by immunoSEQ multiplex PCR; TCRdb stores in-frame clones only, minus some. The sample holds tens of thousands of clones, around 90% seen once. The starting material was peripheral blood, obtained on day 0 of AZD1222 vaccination. The receptors shown here come from an adult in good health.

The gene calls are TRBV6-5 and TRBJ1-1; D is ambiguous. The ends were cut back, 6 bases at V and 0 bases at J, with 8 bases in the middle. Germline CDR1 reads MNHEY; CDR2 reads SVGAGI. CDR3 length: 13 amino acids. The DNA of the CDR3 is TGTGCCAGCAGGCAGACTATGAACACTGAAGCTTTCTTT. It encodes CASRQTMNTEAFF.

In its sample, this clone was seen a few times. The rearrangement uses TRBV7-6 and TRBJ2-1; 10 positions agree with TRBD1. Germline V gives CDR1 SGHVS, CDR2 FNYEAQ. Trimming took 5 bases from V and 8 from J; bases not matched to a gene: 12. The CDR3 consists of 16 residues. CDR3 nucleotides: TGTGCCAGCAGCCCCGGGACAGGGGCGACCTGGGATGAGCAGTTCTTC. It specifies CASSPGTGATWDEQFF. The variable domain in full, with the rest retrieved from reference TRBV7-6 and TRBJ2-1, is GAGVSQSPRYKVTKRGQDVALRCDPISGHVSLYWYRQALGQGPEFLTYFNYEAQQDKSGLPNDRFSAERPEGSISTLTIQRTEQRDSAMYRCASSPGTGATWDEQFFGPGTRLTVL.

The chain has TRBV2 and TRBJ2-1; 8 bases fit TRBD2. Germline V CDR1 and CDR2: SNHLY, FYNNEI. The CDR3 covers 13 residues. After removal of 11 bases from V and 7 bases from J, the junction contained 10 bases not matched to a gene. The CDR3 region is CAVLTGGPNEQFF. The CDR3 DNA reads TGTGCCGTCCTGACGGGAGGGCCTAATGAGCAGTTCTTC. Together with reference TRBV2 and TRBJ2-1, the CDR3 gives the full variable domain: EPEVTQTPSHQVTQMGQEVILRCVPISNHLYFYWYRQILGQKVEFLVSFYNNEISEKSEIFDDQFSVERPDGSNFTLKIRSTKLEDSAMYFCAVLTGGPNEQFFGPGTRLTVL.

V gene TRBV30 combines with J gene TRBJ2-7, with a weak D call TRBD2 (5 bases). This CDR3 is built from 15 residues. V was cut by 3 bases and J by 5 bases, with 20 bases left in between. Looked up from germline, CDR1 is GTSNPN and CDR2 is SVGIG (reference sequence). In DNA, the CDR3 is TGTGCCTGGAGGGCCGAAGGGAGTGGGTTCCACGAGCAGTACTTC. Its protein product is CAWRAEGSGFHEQYF.

This clone was picked up one time. The rearrangement joins TRBV2 to TRBJ1-4; no reliable D call. The CDR3 is made up of 14 amino acids. The V gene's germline CDR1 is SNHLY and CDR2 FYNNEI. V shed 2 bases and J shed 0 bases, with 4 bases lying between them. The CDR3 DNA sequence: TGTGCCAGCAGTGAAATTACAACTAATGAAAAACTGTTTTTT. Its translation: CASSEITTNEKLFF.

The chain links TRBV28 to TRBJ2-1; no definite D call. The length of the CDR3 is 12 residues. CDR1 and CDR2 from the germline V gene are MDHEN and SYDVKM. Trimming pared 3 bases from V and 9 bases from J, leaving 9 bases between. This chain's CDR3 is CASSFVVSEQFF. CDR3 nucleotides: TGTGCCAGCAGTTTTGTCGTGTCTGAGCAGTTCTTC.

This clone appeared a single time. The CDR3 region is CASSLLGAGVYEQYF. The CDR3 coding sequence is TGTGCCAGCAGTCTCCTGGGAGCGGGAGTTTACGAGCAGTACTTC. The chain joins TRBV28 to TRBJ2-7; TRBD2 agrees at 8 bases. Germline V lookup: CDR1 MDHEN, CDR2 SYDVKM. This CDR3 is built from 15 residues. V dropped 5 bases and J dropped 4; count of bases not matched to a gene: 10.

The V and J genes are TRBV28 and TRBJ2-3; TRBD1 might be the D (5 bases). This CDR3 has 12 amino acids. Germline-derived CDR1 and CDR2 are MDHEN and SYDVKM. V shed 3 bases and J shed 8 bases, with 9 bases lying between them. CDR3 loop: CASSFPRGTQYF. The DNA for the CDR3 is TGTGCCAGCAGTTTCCCTAGGGGTACGCAGTATTTT.

The chain is built from TRBV4-1 and TRBJ2-7; tentative D call: TRBD2 (6 bases). V lost 1 base, J lost 3 bases, and 13 bases lay in between. The CDR3 has 15 amino acids. Germline CDR1 reads MGHRA; CDR2 reads YSYEKL. Here the CDR3 reads CASSQVADFNYEQYF. The DNA for the CDR3 is TGCGCCAGCAGCCAAGTAGCGGACTTTAACTACGAGCAGTACTTC.

This clone was recorded once. The rearrangement uses TRBV3-1 (or the pseudogene TRBV3-2) and TRBJ2-7, with 10 positions matching TRBD2. V dropped 4 bases and J dropped 12; count of bases not matched to a gene: 15. Looked up from germline, CDR1 is LGHDT and CDR2 is YNNKEL (reference sequence). The CDR3 covers 15 residues. CDR3 nucleotide sequence: TGTGCCAGCAGCCCCTCACAAGCGGGAGGGCCGTCTAGGTACTTC. It is translated as CASSPSQAGGPSRYF.